Listed below are T cell receptor beta chains from one sample, sequenced in a study of shared clonotypes between healthy human individuals. Clones were sequenced by immunoSEQ multiplex PCR, and TCRdb holds only the in-frame ones, with some missing. The sample lists under 2,500,000 clones; nearly 97% were seen once. Sequencing was done on a sample of naive CD4+ T cells sorted from blood. Every receptor here comes from a man between 18 and 29 years old in good health. Both conserved end residues are part of each CDR3. The D gene is left open where the match is weak. Size is omitted from some rows. Given values are once, few, many or a class for expanded clones.

NA | TRBJ1-1 | NA | TRBV11-2 | TGTGCCAGCAGCCCACAGATGAACACTGAAGCTTTCTTT | CASSPQMNTEAFF
TRBD1 | TRBJ1-6 | NA | TRBV5-1 | TGCGCCAGCAGCTTGAGGACAGGACACAATTCACCCCTCCACTTT | CASSLRTGHNSPLHF
TRBD1 | TRBJ1-2 | NA | TRBV6-1 | TGTGCCAGCAGGGAGGGACAGGTCTATGGCTACACCTTC | CASREGQVYGYTF
TRBD1 | TRBJ2-5 | NA | TRBV5-6 | TGTGCCAGCAGCCAGGGACAGGGGGCACGAGAGACCCAGTACTTC | CASSQGQGARETQYF
NA | TRBJ1-5 | NA | TRBV9 | TGTGCCAGCAGCGTAGGGGAGGGTGGCAGTCAGCCCCAGCATTTT | CASSVGEGGSQPQHF
NA | TRBJ2-7 | NA | TRBV30 | TGTGCCTGGAATGACGGCATCTCCTACGAGCAGTACTTC | CAWNDGISYEQYF
NA | TRBJ1-2 | NA | TRBV6-5 | TGTGCCAGCAGATCCCGAGACCGACTGAATGGCTACACCTTC | CASRSRDRLNGYTF
TRBD2 | TRBJ2-1 | NA | TRBV7-7 | TGTGCTAGCAGCCAAGGAGCGGGAGTAGTTGGCAATGAGCAGTTCTTC | CASSQGAGVVGNEQFF
NA | TRBJ1-1 | NA | TRBV7-9 | TGTGCCAGCAGCTCACAGGGATTCTCGAACACTGAAGCTTTCTTT | CASSSQGFSNTEAFF
NA | TRBJ2-7 | few | TRBV6-6 | TGTGCCAGCAGTTACGCCTACGAGCAGTACTTC | CASSYAYEQYF
TRBD2 | TRBJ2-3 | NA | TRBV9 | TGTGCCAGCAGCTTGGGACTAGCGGGGGCTAGCACAGATACGCAGTATTTT | CASSLGLAGASTDTQYF
NA | TRBJ1-2 | NA | TRBV19 | TGTGCCAGTAGTCCCGGACCGGGCAACTATGGCTACACCTTC | CASSPGPGNYGYTF
TRBD2 | TRBJ2-7 | NA | TRBV7-2 | TGTGCCAGCAGCTTAGGACGGGAGGGCCGCGAGCAGTACTTC | CASSLGREGREQYF
TRBD2 | TRBJ2-7 | NA | TRBV11-2 | TGTGCCAGCAGCTTAGGCCTCGCCGGGACTAGCGGCCACGAGCAGTACTTC | CASSLGLAGTSGHEQYF
TRBD1 | TRBJ2-7 | NA | TRBV18 | TGTGCCAGCTCGTCGACCGGGACAGGGAGCTCCTACGAGCAGTACTTC | CASSSTGTGSSYEQYF
NA | TRBJ1-2 | NA | TRBV6-1 | TGTGCCAGCAGCGAAACAGGCTACTATGGCTACACCTTC | CASSETGYYGYTF
NA | TRBJ1-3 | NA | TRBV10-2 | TGCGCCAGCCGGGACGGTGGAAACACCATATATTTT | CASRDGGNTIYF
TRBD1 | TRBJ1-2 | NA | TRBV27 | TGTGCCAGCAGTCCCCGGGACAGGGCTTATGGTGGCTACACCTTC | CASSPRDRAYGGYTF
NA | TRBJ2-2 | once | TRBV6-6 | TGTGCCAGCACATACAGGCCCGGGGAGCTGTTTTTT | CASTYRPGELFF
NA | TRBJ2-2 | NA | TRBV7-2 | TGTGCCAGCAGCTTAGCCCCCAGCGGAGTGACCGGGGAGCTGTTTTTT | CASSLAPSGVTGELFF
NA | TRBJ2-7 | NA | TRBV9 | TGTGCCAGCAGCCCAGACGCGGGGTCCTACGAGCAGTACTTC | CASSPDAGSYEQYF
NA | TRBJ2-5 | NA | TRBV7-9 | TGTGCCAGCAGCGGGGCAGGGTTAGAGACCCAGTACTTC | CASSGAGLETQYF
TRBD2 | TRBJ2-7 | NA | TRBV6-6 | TGTGCCAGCAGCCTGACTAGCGGGAGGGCCCACGAGCAGTACTTC | CASSLTSGRAHEQYF
NA | TRBJ2-2 | NA | TRBV7-9 | TGTGCCAGCAGCCCCACGGGCAGGGCGAACACCGGGGAGCTGTTTTTT | CASSPTGRANTGELFF
NA | TRBJ2-2 | NA | TRBV5-1 | TGCGCCAGCAATACGGCGAACACCGGGGAGCTGTTTTTT | CASNTANTGELFF
TRBD2 | TRBJ2-1 | NA | TRBV10-2 | TGCGCCAGCAGTGAGTCGTCGCTAGCGGGAGATGATGAGCAGTTCTTC | CASSESSLAGDDEQFF
NA | TRBJ2-1 | NA | TRBV6-1 | TGTGCCAGCGTCGGGGGGCGCTCTGAGCAGTTCTTC | CASVGGRSEQFF
NA | TRBJ2-3 | once | TRBV5-6 | TGTGCCAGCAGCTTGGGGGCCCCGGAGATCACAGATACGCAGTATTTT | CASSLGAPEITDTQYF
NA | TRBJ2-3 | NA | TRBV5-1 | TGCGCCAGCAGCTCCCGGGGCACAGATACGCAGTATTTT | CASSSRGTDTQYF
NA | TRBJ1-6 | NA | TRBV4-3 | TGCGCCAGCAGCCTGGGGGGGGTGTATAATTCACCCCTCCACTTT | CASSLGGVYNSPLHF
NA | TRBJ2-1 | NA | TRBV4-1 | TGCGCCAGCAGCCGGATAGGCTCCTACAATGAGCAGTTCTTC | CASSRIGSYNEQFF
TRBD1 | TRBJ1-5 | NA | TRBV2 | TGTGCCAGCAGCGGGCAGGGGGCAAGGGAGCCCCAGCATTTT | CASSGQGAREPQHF
NA | TRBJ1-3 | NA | TRBV14 | TGTGCCAGCAGCAAGAGCTCTGGAAACACCATATATTTT | CASSKSSGNTIYF
NA | TRBJ1-6 | few | TRBV6-5 | TGTGCCAGCAGTTACCCCTCGCAGGGTTCACCCCTCCACTTT | CASSYPSQGSPLHF
NA | TRBJ1-3 | NA | TRBV11-2 | TGTGCCAGCAGCTTAGTCGTGGGTCTGATGTCTGGAAACACCATATATTTT | CASSLVVGLMSGNTIYF
TRBD1 | TRBJ2-2 | NA | TRBV28 | TGTGCCAGCATCCCAGGGGGTGGCGGGGAGCTGTTTTTT | CASIPGGGGELFF